A selection of T cell receptor beta chains follows, all from one sample in a study of T cells in Graves' hyperthyroidism and ophthalmopathy. TCRdb re-called the multiplex PCR reads with MiXCR, one entry per CDR3 protein. The profile shows roughly 300,000 distinct CDR3 sequences, around 20% of them singletons. The sequencing sample was made of blood. These receptors all come from a woman aged 50 to 65 with Graves' hyperthyroidism. Each CDR3 is given with its conserved first and last residue. Fields, in order: D gene, clone size, J gene, V gene, CDR3 length, CDR3 protein, CDR3 DNA. The D gene is left open where the match is weak. Some rows have no size entry. The others give once, few or many, or a class for an expanded clone.

TRBD1 many TRBJ1-1 TRBV2 14 CASRRTGMGTEAFF TGTGCCAGCAGAAGGACAGGGATGGGCACTGAAGCTTTCTTT
TRBD1 many TRBJ1-5 TRBV30 14 CAWKRQGFNQPQHF TGTGCCTGGAAACGACAGGGGTTTAATCAGCCCCAGCATTTT
- many TRBJ2-7 TRBV20-1 15 CSARIFGQGSYEQYF TGCAGTGCTAGAATCTTTGGGCAGGGATCCTACGAGCAGTACTTC
TRBD1 few TRBJ2-2 TRBV4-1 18 CASSQVSGTGGQGGELFF TGCGCCAGCAGCCAAGTTTCCGGGACAGGGGGGCAAGGCGGGGAGCTGTTTTTT
- - TRBJ1-2 TRBV20-1 12 CSARLETGGHTF TGCAGTGCTAGACTAGAAACGGGTGGCCACACCTTC
- many TRBJ2-7 TRBV12-3/TRBV12-4 13 CASRSHGAGEQYF TGTGCCAGCAGAAGCCATGGGGCGGGCGAGCAGTACTTC
- few TRBJ2-2 TRBV24-1 18 CATSDLPVNSGNTGELFF TGTGCCACCAGTGATTTGCCGGTGAATAGCGGGAACACCGGGGAGCTGTTTTTT
- many TRBJ1-4 TRBV5-5 17 CASSLGPRTGQNEKLFF TGTGCCAGCAGCTTGGGGCCTAGAACAGGACAGAATGAAAAACTGTTTTTT
- few TRBJ1-2 TRBV19 13 CASSIGSDYGYTF TGTGCCAGTAGTATTGGCAGTGACTATGGCTACACCTTC
- - TRBJ1-2 TRBV7-9 16 CTSSPRTAERGYGYTF TGTACCAGCAGCCCCCGGACTGCTGAGAGGGGTTATGGCTACACCTTC
- few TRBJ2-3 TRBV20-1 14 CSASTRSKSDTQYF TGCAGTGCTAGTACTAGATCGAAGTCTGATACGCAGTATTTT
- - TRBJ2-1 TRBV7-9 14 CASSLVTGTNEQFF TGTGCCAGCAGTTTAGTAACTGGGACTAATGAGCAGTTCTTC
TRBD1 many TRBJ2-1 TRBV28 13 CASSQTWDREQFF TGTGCCAGCAGTCAAACCTGGGACAGGGAGCAGTTCTTC
- few TRBJ1-2 TRBV20-1 12 CSARSGGGGYTF TGCAGTGCTAGAAGTGGGGGGGGTGGCTACACCTTC
TRBD2 many TRBJ2-3 TRBV5-1 15 CASSLELAGADTQYF TGCGCCAGCAGCTTGGAACTAGCGGGAGCAGATACGCAGTATTTT